A single sample gave rise to the 19 T cell receptor beta chains below, sequenced in a study of T cells expressing NK-cell markers. TCRdb reprocessed the 5' RACE reads, with one entry per CDR3 protein and no DNA. In all, the sample yields hundreds of thousands of distinct CDR3 sequences. The sequenced sample was blood T cells: a sorted CD56 or NKG2C T cell subset, CD4+ or CD8+ T cells, or bulk PBMC T cells (not recorded which). These receptors all stem from a man aged 18 to 29 in good health.

The J gene is TRBJ2-1, the V gene TRBV6-5; TCRdb's D call, TRBD2, is unchecked because there is no DNA. CDR3 size: 16 residues. Looked up from germline, CDR1 is MNHEY and CDR2 is SVGAGI. CDR3 loop: CASSPRPAGVYNEQFF.

V gene TRBV7-2 combines with J gene TRBJ2-7; there is no DNA to check the TCRdb D call of TRBD2. There are 17 residues in the CDR3. Germline V CDR1 and CDR2: SGHTA, FQGNSA. This chain's CDR3 is CASTPGLAGQSSYEQYF.

The chain uses TRBV3-1 and TRBJ2-7; lacking DNA, the TRBD1 call made by TCRdb goes unchecked. The CDR3 covers 12 residues. The germline V gene has CDR1 LGHDT and CDR2 YNNKEL (reference sequence). The CDR3 region is CASKGDSYEQYF.

This chain joins TRBV12-3 or TRBV12-4 and TRBJ2-5; lacking DNA, the TRBD2 call made by TCRdb goes unchecked. The CDR3 is made up of 14 amino acids. This CDR3 reads CASRATSNIGYQYF.

CDR3: CASSLTGTKSQETQYF. This chain connects TRBV7-9 to TRBJ2-5; TCRdb picks TRBD1, but there is no DNA to check that call. Germline V gene lookup returns CDR1 SEHNR and CDR2 FQNEAQ (reference sequence). CDR3 size: 16 residues.

The rearrangement links TRBV4-1 to TRBJ2-1; TCRdb designates TRBD2, a call that cannot be tested without DNA. The V gene's germline CDR1 is MGHRA and CDR2 YSYEKL. CDR3 length: 17 amino acids. The CDR3 here is CASSQVEGAGGYNEQFF.

The V gene is TRBV29-1, the J gene TRBJ2-7; lacking DNA, the TRBD1 call made by TCRdb goes unchecked. Germline loops: CDR1 SQVTM, CDR2 ANQGSEA. CDR3 length: 14 amino acids. The CDR3 loop reads CSVTDRHSSYEQYF.

This chain links TRBV5-1 with TRBJ1-1. Per germline, CDR1 SGHRS and CDR2 YFSETQ. This CDR3 is 12 amino acids long. CDR3 sequence: CASSLAGNGAFF.

The V and J genes are TRBV12-3 or TRBV12-4 and TRBJ2-1; TCRdb selects TRBD2, and the lack of DNA leaves this call unchecked. This CDR3 contains 15 residues. CDR3 loop: CASSLASASGNEQFF.

The rearrangement links TRBV6-1 to TRBJ2-5; TCRdb lists TRBD1, though no DNA is available to test this call. CDR1 MNHNS and CDR2 SASEGT come from the germline V gene. The CDR3 covers 17 residues. The CDR3 region is CASSEARRGWGKETQYF.

The gene calls are TRBV25-1 and TRBJ1-1. CDR3 length equals 11 residues. Germline V lookup: CDR1 MGHDK, CDR2 SYGVNS. The CDR3 region is CASSGGPEAFF.

The rearrangement links TRBV24-1 to TRBJ2-3; TCRdb gives TRBD2 as the D gene, but with no DNA this cannot be confirmed. This CDR3 comprises 15 residues. Germline V gives CDR1 KGHDR, CDR2 SFDVKD. The CDR3 loop is CATSDARRGTDTQYF.

The J gene is TRBJ2-2, the V gene TRBV15; no DNA is available, so the TRBD1 call from TCRdb remains unchecked. The CDR3 is 16 amino acids. Germline V gives CDR1 LNHNV, CDR2 YYDKDF (reference sequence). This CDR3 is CATSSEGQYNTGELFF.

The V call is TRBV20-1, the J call TRBJ1-5; TCRdb designates TRBD1, a call that cannot be tested without DNA. Looked up from germline, CDR1 is DFQATT and CDR2 is SNEGSKA (reference sequence). This CDR3 comprises 16 residues. CDR3 amino acids: CSAPSADRDPNQPQHF.

The CDR3 sequence is CSALGLIHNEQFF. The chain joins TRBV20-1 to TRBJ2-1; TCRdb picks TRBD2, but there is no DNA to check that call. The CDR3 loop spans 13 amino acids. Germline CDR1 DFQATT, CDR2 SNEGSKA (reference sequence).

CDR3 sequence: CASSDKAGNTGELFF. V is TRBV25-1 and J is TRBJ2-2. Looked up from germline, CDR1 is MGHDK and CDR2 is SYGVNS. The CDR3 runs to 15 residues. Filled out from reference TRBV25-1 and TRBJ2-2, the complete variable domain reads EADIYQTPRYLVIGTGKKITLECSQTMGHDKMYWYQQDPGMELHLIHYSYGVNSTEKGDLSSESTVSRIRTEHFPLTLESARPSHTSQYLCASSDKAGNTGELFFGEGSRLTVL.

V usage is TRBV3-1 and J usage is TRBJ1-1; the TRBD1 assignment by TCRdb is unverifiable without DNA. Germline V gives CDR1 LGHDT, CDR2 YNNKEL (reference sequence). The CDR3 contains 16 residues. CDR3 residues: CASSQVLRDTNTEAFF.

The genes are TRBV29-1 and TRBJ1-6. The CDR3 contains 13 residues. The germline V gene encodes CDR1 SQVTM and CDR2 ANQGSEA. CDR3 region: CSVATGSGSPLHF.

The CDR3 reads CASSLAHMTGEKEAFF. The genes are TRBV7-8 and TRBJ1-1; TCRdb gives TRBD1 as the D gene, but with no DNA this cannot be confirmed. The germline V gene encodes CDR1 SGHVS and CDR2 FQNEAQ. This CDR3 has 16 residues.